The 20 T cell receptor beta chains below come from one sample, sequenced in a study of shared clonotypes between healthy human individuals. Using immunoSEQ multiplex PCR, the repertoire was profiled, and TCRdb retains in-frame clones only, with some absent. The sample comprises about 2.5 million clones, 85% to 95% of which are singletons, and approximately 0.4% rests with the top ten. The sequenced material came from naive CD4+ T cells from PBMCs. Sample subset: CD45RA+ positively selected. These receptors originate from a man aged 18 to 30 in good health. Some clones in this sample may be carry-over from other donors' samples.

The gene calls are TRBV4-1 and TRBJ2-2, with D unresolved. The CDR3 covers 12 residues. Trimming left V 3 bases short and J 5 bases short, with 4 bases between. The germline CDR1 and CDR2 sequences are MGHRA and YSYEKL. The CDR3 sequence is CASSQGTGELFF. CDR3 in DNA: TGCGCCAGCAGCCAGGGAACCGGGGAGCTGTTTTTT.

This clone appeared once. CDR3 sequence reads: CASSTTTGELFF. CDR3 sequence (DNA): TGTGCCAGCAGTACCACAACCGGGGAGCTGTTTTTT. The V gene is TRBV6-1, the J gene TRBJ2-2; no reliable D call. Trimming took 5 bases from V and 5 from J, leaving 6 bases between them. This CDR3 is 12 amino acids long. In germline, CDR1 is MNHNS, CDR2 SASEGT.

V and J are TRBV6-5 and TRBJ2-7; 10 positions agree with TRBD2. V shed 0 bases, J shed 3 bases, and the junction held 2 bases outside the gene matches. The V gene's germline CDR1 is MNHEY and CDR2 SVGAGI. The CDR3 has 15 residues. In DNA form, the CDR3 reads TGTGCCAGCAGTTACTCGCCTAGCGGGAGCTACGAGCAGTACTTC. This encodes CASSYSPSGSYEQYF.

J is TRBJ1-2 and V is TRBV6-6; TRBD1 agrees at 8 bases. The germline gives CDR1 MNHNY, CDR2 SVGAGI (reference sequence). V trimming: 0 bases; J trimming: 7 bases; junction bases outside the gene matches: 7. CDR3 length: 15 amino acids. The CDR3 here is CASSYSVQGAVGYTF. CDR3 sequence (DNA): TGTGCCAGCAGTTACTCTGTTCAGGGGGCGGTTGGCTACACCTTC.

J is TRBJ2-1 and V is TRBV7-9, with 9 bases aligning to TRBD2. CDR1 SEHNR and CDR2 FQNEAQ come from the germline V gene (reference sequence). Trimming removed 4 bases from V and 10 bases from J; junction bases left unmatched: 8. CDR3 size: 14 residues. The CDR3 nucleotides are TGTGCCAGCAGCTATAGCGGGAGCAAAGGGGAGCAGTTCTTC. Translating it yields CASSYSGSKGEQFF.

This clone was observed a single time. The V and J genes are TRBV6-5 and TRBJ1-2, with D perhaps matching TRBD1 (6 bases). This CDR3 is built from 15 residues. Germline CDR1 and CDR2: MNHEY and SVGAGI. V was trimmed by 0 bases and J by 8 bases, leaving 16 bases between them. Here the CDR3 DNA reads TGTGCCAGCAGTTACTCGCATAGGGGGGCGGCGGGCTACACCTTC. Its translation: CASSYSHRGAAGYTF.

This chain uses TRBV5-6 with TRBJ2-5; 8 positions agree with TRBD2. Looked up from germline, CDR1 is SGHDT and CDR2 is YYEEEE. Unmatched junction bases numbered 3, after V lost 0 bases and J lost 2 bases. The CDR3 is 15 residues long. CDR3: CASSLGLAIQETQYF. CDR3 bases: TGTGCCAGCAGCTTGGGACTAGCGATTCAAGAGACCCAGTACTTC.

The rearrangement joins TRBV27 to TRBJ1-5; unclear D gene. V was trimmed by 8 bases and J by 0 bases, leaving 11 bases between them. This CDR3 spans 14 amino acids. CDR1 is MNHEY and CDR2 is SMNVEV in the germline V gene (reference sequence). The CDR3 loop is CASATTYSNQPQHF. In DNA form, the CDR3 reads TGTGCCAGCGCCACCACCTATAGCAATCAGCCCCAGCATTTT.

About this clone: Other nucleotide sequences from this sample produce the same CDR3. J is TRBJ2-7 and V is TRBV18, with 8 nucleotides matching TRBD1. Germline CDR1 reads KGHSH; CDR2 reads LQKENI. The CDR3 extends over 13 amino acids. V shed 3 bases and J 5 bases; nucleotides not matched to a gene: 3. For the CDR3, the DNA is TGTGCCAGCTCACCCAACAGGGGGAACGAGCAGTACTTC. Its translation: CASSPNRGNEQYF. Filled out from reference TRBV18 and TRBJ2-7, the complete variable domain reads NAGVMQNPRHLVRRRGQEARLRCSPMKGHSHVYWYRQLPEEGLKFMVYLQKENIIDESGMPKERFSAEFPKEGPSILRIQQVVRGDSAAYFCASSPNRGNEQYFGPGTRLTVT.

As for this clone: Other DNA sequences in the sample encode the same CDR3. The chain links TRBV5-1 to TRBJ1-1; 7 bases match TRBD1. This CDR3 comprises 14 residues. With 5 bases clipped from V and 1 base from J, the junction kept 5 bases outside the gene matches. Germline V lookup: CDR1 SGHRS, CDR2 YFSETQ. The CDR3 reads CASSRQGGNTEAFF. The CDR3 DNA is TGCGCCAGCAGTCGACAGGGAGGGAACACTGAAGCTTTCTTT.

The chain employs TRBV7-2 and TRBJ2-7; D gene ambiguous. The germline CDR1 and CDR2 sequences are SGHTA and FQGNSA. The ends were cut back, 3 bases at V and 1 base at J, with 16 bases in the middle. The CDR3 extends over 16 amino acids. The CDR3 nucleotides read TGTGCCAGCAGCTTTTTCCCGGCAGGAGATTCCTACGAGCAGTACTTC. Encoded protein: CASSFFPAGDSYEQYF.

This clone was seen only once. This chain connects TRBV30 to TRBJ2-2; D might be TRBD2 (6 bases). V lost 0 bases, J lost 2 bases, and 10 bases lay in between. The CDR3 runs to 15 residues. The germline CDR1 and CDR2 sequences are GTSNPN and SVGIG (reference sequence). CDR3 sequence reads: CAWSVRGINTGELFF. Here the CDR3 DNA reads TGTGCCTGGAGTGTACGCGGGATTAACACCGGGGAGCTGTTTTTT.

V gene TRBV10-3 combines with J gene TRBJ2-7, with 14 bases that match TRBD2. The CDR3 runs 13 residues. The V and J ends lost 7 bases and 6 bases, in that order; junction bases with no gene match: 2. Germline V gene sequence: CDR1 ENHRY, CDR2 SYGVKD. For the CDR3, the DNA is TGTGCCATCACCGGACTAGCGGGAGGCGAGCAGTACTTC. Translation gives CAITGLAGGEQYF.

V usage is TRBV5-1 and J usage is TRBJ1-4; the match to TRBD1 covers 7 bases. CDR3 length: 14 residues. Trimming removed 5 bases from V and 5 bases from J; junction bases left unmatched: 6. CDR1 is SGHRS, CDR2 YFSETQ, per germline. CDR3 in DNA: TGCGCCAGCAGGAGACAGGGAAGGAATGAAAAACTGTTTTTT. This encodes CASRRQGRNEKLFF.

The chain carries TRBV19 and TRBJ1-1, with 9 bases matching TRBD1. CDR3 size: 15 residues. V lost 3 bases, J lost 5 bases, and 7 bases stayed unmatched. Germline lookup yields CDR1 LNHDA and CDR2 SQIVND (reference sequence). The CDR3 loop is CASSIKTGGVTEAFF. CDR3 DNA: TGTGCCAGTAGTATTAAGACAGGGGGGGTGACTGAAGCTTTCTTT.

This chain connects TRBV7-3 to TRBJ2-1; D is possibly TRBD1 (7 bases). The V and J ends lost 6 bases and 6 bases respectively, with 18 bases between them. Germline V gives CDR1 SGHTA, CDR2 FQGTGA. The CDR3 covers 15 residues. The CDR3 loop reads CASSPTSGGLNEQFF. CDR3 nucleotide sequence: TGTGCCAGCAGTCCAACCTCAGGGGGGCTCAATGAGCAGTTCTTC. The full variable domain, rest sourced from reference TRBV7-3 and TRBJ2-1, is GAGVSQTPSNKVTEKGKYVELRCDPISGHTALYWYRQSLGQGPEFLIYFQGTGAADDSGLPNDRFFAVRPEGSVSTLKIQRTERGDSAVYLCASSPTSGGLNEQFFGPGTRLTVL.

The V and J genes are TRBV6-6 and TRBJ2-1; D uncertain. CDR1 and CDR2 from the germline V gene are MNHNY and SVGAGI (reference sequence). V gave up 0 bases and J gave up 2 bases, with 8 bases separating them. CDR3 length equals 15 residues. The CDR3 sequence: CASSYSSPTYNEQFF. DNA of the CDR3: TGTGCCAGCAGTTACTCTTCCCCGACCTACAATGAGCAGTTCTTC.

The chain carries TRBV7-9 and TRBJ2-1; D is unclear. Germline assignment: CDR1 SEHNR and CDR2 FQNEAQ (reference sequence). V was trimmed by 6 bases and J by 8 bases, leaving 17 bases between them. The CDR3 has 14 amino acids. The CDR3 bases are TGTGCCAGCAGGACCCCACAAAGGAGCGATGAGCAGTTCTTC. Protein: CASRTPQRSDEQFF.

J is TRBJ2-5 and V is TRBV5-1; TRBD2 matches at 8 bases. CDR3 length equals 17 residues. Per the germline V gene, CDR1 is SGHRS and CDR2 is YFSETQ. The ends lost 3 bases at V and 1 base at J; junction bases unmatched: 11. CDR3: CASSWGTGRAVQETQYF. CDR3 in DNA: TGCGCCAGCAGCTGGGGAACCGGGAGGGCCGTCCAAGAGACCCAGTACTTC.

The CDR3 DNA is TGTGCCAGCAGTTTATGGGGACAGGGCGACACGAACACTGAAGCTTTCTTT. Translation gives CASSLWGQGDTNTEAFF. This chain connects TRBV28 to TRBJ1-1; 9 nucleotides match TRBD1. J gave up 1 base and V 0 bases, and 6 bases lay outside the gene matches. This CDR3 comprises 17 residues. CDR1 is MDHEN and CDR2 is SYDVKM in the germline V gene.